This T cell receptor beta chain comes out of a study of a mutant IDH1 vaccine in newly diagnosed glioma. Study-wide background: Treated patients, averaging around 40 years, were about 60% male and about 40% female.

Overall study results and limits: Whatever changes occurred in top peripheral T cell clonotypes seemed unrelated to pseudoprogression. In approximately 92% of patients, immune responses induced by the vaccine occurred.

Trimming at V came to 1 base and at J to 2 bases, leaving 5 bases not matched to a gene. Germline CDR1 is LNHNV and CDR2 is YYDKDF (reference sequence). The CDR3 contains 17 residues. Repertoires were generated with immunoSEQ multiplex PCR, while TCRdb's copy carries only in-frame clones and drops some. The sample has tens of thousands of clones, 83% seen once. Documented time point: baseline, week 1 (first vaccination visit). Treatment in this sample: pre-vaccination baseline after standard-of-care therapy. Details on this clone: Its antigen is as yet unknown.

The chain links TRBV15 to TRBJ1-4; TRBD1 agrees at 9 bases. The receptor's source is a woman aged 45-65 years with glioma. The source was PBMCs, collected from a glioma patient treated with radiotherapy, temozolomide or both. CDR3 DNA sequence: TGTGCCACCAGCAGAGTTGGACAGGGGCGGACTAATGAAAAACTGTTTTTT. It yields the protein CATSRVGQGRTNEKLFF. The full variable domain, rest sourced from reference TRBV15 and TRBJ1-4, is DAMVIQNPRYQVTQFGKPVTLSCSQTLNHNVMYWYQQKSSQAPKLLFHYYDKDFNNEADTPDNFQSRRPNTSFCFLDIRSPGLGDTAMYLCATSRVGQGRTNEKLFFGSGTQLSVL.